Listed here are 30 T cell receptor beta chains from one sample, sequenced in a study of T cells after yellow fever vaccination. One entry per CDR3 protein, called by TCRdb with MiXCR from the 5' RACE reads. The table lists 150,000 to 200,000 distinct CDR3 sequences, approximately 6.2% of them singletons, with just under 3% in the top ten. Sequences were derived from CD4+ T cells sorted from PBMCs, sampled on the day of the first yellow fever vaccination. The receptors originated from a man between 18 and 35 years old who received the YFV17D yellow fever vaccine.

This clonotype was recorded a few times. The chain recombines TRBV19 with TRBJ2-7; 8 bases map to TRBD1. CDR3 size: 15 residues. V lost 3 bases, J lost 0 bases, and 4 bases stayed unmatched. Germline loops: CDR1 LNHDA, CDR2 SQIVND (reference sequence). The CDR3 coding sequence is TGTGCCAGTAGTATTCTGACAGGGGTCTCCTACGAGCAGTACTTC. Its protein product is CASSILTGVSYEQYF.

This clonotype was detected many times. The V and J genes are TRBV7-2 and TRBJ2-1; D tentatively fits TRBD1 or TRBD2 (6 bases each). Trimming removed 2 bases at V and 9 bases at J, with 11 bases between. This CDR3 comprises 13 residues. Per the germline V gene, CDR1 is SGHTA and CDR2 is FQGNSA. The DNA of the CDR3 is TGTGCCAGCAGCTTAAGGGGGGCAGGTGAGCAGTTCTTC. Translating gives CASSLRGAGEQFF.

This clonotype was detected only a few times. The J gene is TRBJ2-7, the V gene TRBV30, with TRBD2 identical over 9 bases. With 5 bases clipped from V and 4 bases from J, the junction kept 9 bases outside the gene matches. The CDR3 extends over 14 amino acids. The V gene's germline CDR1 is GTSNPN and CDR2 SVGIG (reference sequence). CDR3 DNA sequence: TGTGCCTGGGAGAATAGCGGGGGCTTTTACGAGCAGTACTTC. Translated, it gives CAWENSGGFYEQYF.

V and J are TRBV27 and TRBJ1-1, with 7 nucleotides matching TRBD1. The junction had 10 bases not matched to a gene; V was cut back by 5 bases and J by 4 bases. The CDR3 is 15 residues long. Per the germline V gene, CDR1 is MNHEY and CDR2 is SMNVEV (reference sequence). The CDR3 spells CASSPVDRAVTEAFF. The CDR3 DNA is TGTGCCAGCAGTCCTGTCGACAGGGCGGTCACTGAAGCTTTCTTT.

This clonotype has at least ten counts. The chain links TRBV3-1 to TRBJ1-6; the D gene is possibly TRBD1 (5 bases). Trimming took 2 bases from V and 0 from J, leaving 11 bases between them. The CDR3 runs to 17 residues. Per the germline V gene, CDR1 is LGHDT and CDR2 is YNNKEL (reference sequence). In nucleotides, the CDR3 is TGTGCCAGCAGCCAACAGGGTACTAGCTCCTATAATTCACCCCTCCACTTT. This codes for CASSQQGTSSYNSPLHF.

The chain carries TRBV2 and TRBJ1-1; D gene uncertain. Trimming removed 6 bases from V and 0 bases from J, with 8 bases in between. Looked up from germline, CDR1 is SNHLY and CDR2 is FYNNEI. The CDR3 is made up of 13 amino acids. The CDR3 DNA sequence: TGTGCCAGCAGCTCCAGACTGAACACTGAAGCTTTCTTT. It is translated as CASSSRLNTEAFF.

This clonotype was counted ten times or more. This sequence joins TRBV12-3 or TRBV12-4 and TRBJ2-3; TRBD1 aligns across 7 bases. The V segment lost 5 bases and the J segment 4 bases; nucleotides outside the gene matches: 12. The CDR3 totals 16 residues. The CDR3 DNA sequence: TGTGCCAGCAGTCTAGACCCGACAGGGATCTCAGATACGCAGTATTTT. Protein sequence: CASSLDPTGISDTQYF.

This clonotype was counted ten times or more. The J gene is TRBJ2-5, the V gene TRBV12-3 or TRBV12-4, with no clear D. The V and J ends lost 1 base and 2 bases respectively, with 11 bases between them. The CDR3 consists of 15 residues. This CDR3 reads CASSLEAQSQETQYF. CDR3 bases: TGTGCCAGCAGTTTAGAAGCACAGTCGCAAGAGACCCAGTACTTC.

At least ten counts were recorded for this clonotype. V and J are TRBV7-3 and TRBJ2-1, with 8 positions matching TRBD2. CDR1 and CDR2 from the germline V gene are SGHTA and FQGTGA. The CDR3 covers 14 residues. After removal of 5 bases from V and 15 bases from J, the junction contained 15 bases not matched to a gene. The DNA of the CDR3 is TGTGCCAGCAGCGACCCGGTAGCGGGGCCCTTGTGGTTCTTC. This translates into CASSDPVAGPLWFF.

V is TRBV20-1 and J is TRBJ2-1, with D unresolved. The V gene's germline CDR1 is DFQATT and CDR2 SNEGSKA (reference sequence). Trimming took 6 bases from V and 4 from J, leaving 7 bases between them. The CDR3 has 11 amino acids. In DNA, the CDR3 is TGCAGTGCCGACCCTTACAATGAGCAGTTCTTC. This encodes CSADPYNEQFF.

This clonotype was recorded at least ten times. The chain employs TRBV7-3 and TRBJ1-1; D is undetermined. CDR3 length: 13 amino acids. Trimming stripped 3 bases from V and 1 base from J, with 6 bases between. Germline V gives CDR1 SGHTA, CDR2 FQGTGA. As DNA, the CDR3 is TGTGCCAGCAGCTTCGAGAGGAACACTGAAGCTTTCTTT. It specifies CASSFERNTEAFF.

In this sample, this clonotype turned up many times. The chain links TRBV7-2 to TRBJ2-1; a weak D match, TRBD1 (5 bases). This CDR3 has 18 amino acids. Germline V gene lookup returns CDR1 SGHTA and CDR2 FQGNSA. The germline V and J ends were trimmed by 2 bases and 4 bases, with 21 bases remaining between them. In DNA, the CDR3 is TGTGCCAGCAGCTTATCGTTGACAGCTGTTGGTGGGTACAATGAGCAGTTCTTC. This codes for CASSLSLTAVGGYNEQFF.

This clonotype was observed at least ten times. The chain has TRBV6-5 and TRBJ1-1, with TRBD1 as a possible D gene (5 bases). Looked up from germline, CDR1 is MNHEY and CDR2 is SVGAGI. Deletions cut 5 bases from V and 6 bases from J, with 16 bases between. The length of the CDR3 is 14 residues. In DNA form, the CDR3 reads TGTGCCAGCAGTCCCCCCGGCGGGGGTCCTGAAGCTTTCTTT. It specifies CASSPPGGGPEAFF.

In this sample, this clonotype turned up many times. The chain has TRBV4-2 and TRBJ2-7, with D possibly being TRBD2 (6 bases). Trimming removed 0 bases at V and 2 bases at J, with 11 bases between. The CDR3 is made up of 15 amino acids. Germline V gene lookup returns CDR1 LGHNA and CDR2 YNFKEQ. The CDR3 here is CASSQDLAPAYEQYF. In DNA form, the CDR3 reads TGTGCCAGCAGCCAAGATCTAGCGCCTGCCTACGAGCAGTACTTC.

This clonotype came up many times. The V gene is TRBV5-1, the J gene TRBJ2-3, with 9 bases lining up with TRBD2. CDR3 size: 15 residues. With 4 bases clipped from V and 4 bases from J, the junction kept 7 bases outside the gene matches. Per germline, CDR1 SGHRS and CDR2 YFSETQ. CDR3 DNA sequence: TGCGCCAGCAGCCCGGGGAGGACTAGCGCAGATACGCAGTATTTT. This sequence encodes CASSPGRTSADTQYF.

This clonotype was seen repeatedly, ten times or more. This chain uses TRBV9 with TRBJ2-2, with D maybe TRBD2 (6 bases). The germline CDR1 and CDR2 sequences are SGDLS and YYNGEE. V was cut by 7 bases and J by 2 bases, with 15 bases left in between. The length of the CDR3 is 15 residues. The CDR3 coding sequence is TGTGCCAGCGCCCGGAGGGGCAGTAACACCGGGGAGCTGTTTTTT. It yields the protein CASARRGSNTGELFF.

Only a few counts were recorded for this clonotype. The J gene is TRBJ1-2, the V gene TRBV7-2; D is possibly TRBD1 (5 bases). Germline assignment: CDR1 SGHTA and CDR2 FQGNSA. Trimming cost V 4 bases and J 8 bases, with 11 bases left between them. The CDR3 runs 12 residues. CDR3 loop: CASSSRVVGYTF. The CDR3, as DNA: TGTGCCAGCAGCTCCAGGGTGGTCGGCTACACCTTC.

The V call is TRBV4-3, the J call TRBJ2-3, with D possibly called TRBD1 or TRBD2 (6 bases each). In germline, CDR1 is LGHNA, CDR2 YSLEER. This CDR3 has 16 amino acids. The germline V and J ends were trimmed by 0 bases and 4 bases, with 14 bases remaining between them. The CDR3 loop reads CASSQDRRGASDTQYF. The CDR3 DNA reads as TGCGCCAGCAGCCAAGATAGAAGGGGGGCCTCAGATACGCAGTATTTT.

The chain links TRBV6-5 to TRBJ2-5; D remains ambiguous. Germline lookup yields CDR1 MNHEY and CDR2 SVGAGI. V was pared by 6 bases and J by 5 bases, with 7 bases between. This CDR3 is built from 11 residues. CDR3 amino acids: CASRTLETQYF. In DNA, the CDR3 is TGTGCCAGCAGAACTCTTGAGACCCAGTACTTC.

In this sample, this clonotype turned up many times. J is TRBJ2-5 and V is TRBV7-9; TRBD2 matches 8 bases. Germline CDR1 reads SEHNR; CDR2 reads FQNEAQ (reference sequence). Losses at the gene ends were 1 base for V and 1 base for J; bases not matched to a gene: 5. The length of the CDR3 is 16 residues. CDR3 residues: CASSLGRTSLQETQYF. In DNA, the CDR3 is TGTGCCAGCAGCTTAGGTAGGACTAGCCTCCAAGAGACCCAGTACTTC. The complete variable domain, with remaining parts taken from reference TRBV7-9 and TRBJ2-5, reads DTGVSQNPRHKITKRGQNVTFRCDPISEHNRLYWYRQTLGQGPEFLTYFQNEAQLEKSRLLSDRFSAERPKGSFSTLEIQRTEQGDSAMYLCASSLGRTSLQETQYFGPGTRLLVL.

This clonotype was detected a few times. This chain uses TRBV4-2 with TRBJ2-3; weak D call: TRBD2 (7 bases). Trimming stripped 3 bases from V and 4 bases from J, with 14 bases between. There are 15 residues in the CDR3. Germline V gene lookup returns CDR1 LGHNA and CDR2 YNFKEQ. CDR3 sequence (DNA): TGTGCCAGCAGCCATAGCAGGGGACTACCAGATACGCAGTATTTT. Residues: CASSHSRGLPDTQYF.

This clonotype was recorded many times. The chain recombines TRBV5-1 with TRBJ2-7; 9 nucleotides agree with TRBD1. CDR1 is SGHRS and CDR2 is YFSETQ in the germline V gene. This CDR3 has 14 amino acids. V was clipped by 4 bases and J by 3 bases; unmatched bases: 5. This CDR3 is CASSITGGNYEQYF. The DNA for the CDR3 is TGCGCCAGCAGCATCACAGGGGGCAACTACGAGCAGTACTTC. The full variable domain, rest sourced from reference TRBV5-1 and TRBJ2-7, is KAGVTQTPRYLIKTRGQQVTLSCSPISGHRSVSWYQQTPGQGLQFLFEYFSETQRNKGNFPGRFSGRQFSNSRSEMNVSTLELGDSALYLCASSITGGNYEQYFGPGTRLTVT.

This chain connects TRBV7-9 to TRBJ2-1; the D gene is possibly TRBD2 (5 bases). This CDR3 has 12 amino acids. V lost 5 bases to trimming and J lost 8 bases, with 10 bases between them. The germline V gene encodes CDR1 SEHNR and CDR2 FQNEAQ (reference sequence). The CDR3 coding sequence is TGTGCCAGCAGCCTCATAGCGTATGAGCAGTTCTTC. Translation: CASSLIAYEQFF.

Ten or more counts support this clonotype. This chain connects TRBV12-3 or TRBV12-4 to TRBJ2-3; unclear D gene. This CDR3 has 13 amino acids. V was shortened by 3 bases and J by 4 bases, with 8 bases between the two germline ends. This CDR3 is CASSLSRPDTQYF. The CDR3 DNA sequence: TGTGCCAGCAGTTTGTCTAGGCCAGATACGCAGTATTTT.

This clonotype was observed a handful of times. J is TRBJ1-5 and V is TRBV5-4; D remains unclear. CDR3 length equals 16 residues. Germline V lookup: CDR1 SGHNT, CDR2 YYREEE (reference sequence). V gave up 0 bases and J gave up 2 bases, with 12 bases separating them. The CDR3 sequence: CASSLDGERGNQPQHF. The DNA for the CDR3 is TGTGCCAGCAGCTTGGATGGGGAACGCGGCAATCAGCCCCAGCATTTT.

This clonotype has at least ten counts. The rearrangement links TRBV5-1 to TRBJ2-2, with D hard to call. The V gene's germline CDR1 is SGHRS and CDR2 YFSETQ. The germline V and J ends were trimmed by 0 bases and 4 bases, with 4 bases remaining between them. The CDR3 totals 13 residues. The CDR3, as DNA: TGCGCCAGCAGCTTGGGGGGCACCGGGGAGCTGTTTTTT. Translation gives CASSLGGTGELFF.

This clonotype was seen more than once but under ten times. J is TRBJ2-1 and V is TRBV7-2; D gene unclear. This CDR3 region has 16 residues. Germline V gives CDR1 SGHTA, CDR2 FQGNSA. V was trimmed by 3 bases and J by 6 bases, leaving 18 bases between them. The CDR3 here is CASSFNSRRSLNEQFF. CDR3 in DNA: TGTGCCAGCAGCTTTAATTCGCGGCGGAGCCTCAATGAGCAGTTCTTC.

This clonotype was found many times. The chain combines TRBV9 with TRBJ2-7; possible D gene TRBD2, 6 bases. The V gene lost 2 bases and the J gene lost 6 bases, with 9 bases spanning the gap. The CDR3 sequence is 12 residues long. CDR1 and CDR2 (germline): SGDLS, YYNGEE. CDR3 DNA: TGTGCCAGCAGCGTGATTAGCGGCGAGCAGTACTTC. The encoded protein is CASSVISGEQYF.

The CDR3 loop is CASSRNEQFF. CDR3 nucleotide sequence: TGTGCCAGCAGTCGCAATGAGCAGTTCTTC. The gene calls are TRBV6-1 and TRBJ2-1; D ambiguous. Per the germline V gene, CDR1 is MNHNS and CDR2 is SASEGT. The CDR3 spans 10 residues. Trimming removed 5 bases at V and 6 bases at J, with 2 bases between.

Many counts were recorded for this clonotype. V usage is TRBV27 and J usage is TRBJ2-4, with TRBD1 matching 7 bases. CDR1 and CDR2 from the germline V gene are MNHEY and SMNVEV (reference sequence). The CDR3 is 14 residues long. V was clipped by 1 base and J by 7 bases; unmatched bases: 4. The CDR3 reads CASSLFTGENIQYF. Here the CDR3 DNA reads TGTGCCAGCAGTTTATTCACAGGGGAGAACATTCAGTACTTC.